The clone carrying this TCR beta chain was detected a few times. This sample is part of a study of T-cell memory formation after mild COVID-19. Germline V gene lookup returns CDR1 LGHNA and CDR2 YSLEER. V was cut by 0 bases and J by 4 bases, with 15 bases left in between. The CDR3 has 16 amino acids. TCRdb re-derived calls from the 5' RACE reads in MiXCR, one entry per CDR3 protein. The sample has about 560,000 distinct CDR3 sequences, 15% to 20% seen once. The rearrangement uses TRBV4-3 and TRBJ1-1, with a weak D call TRBD1 (5 bases). The sample comprised PBMCs or a T cell subset sorted from them (not recorded which). This TCR came from an adult woman who had mild COVID-19 (a few samples of this study predate the infection). Cell type and time point are not known. The CDR3 DNA follows: TGCGCCAGCAGCCAAGATAGGACACACTCGGGCACTGAAGCTTTCTTT. Translating it yields CASSQDRTHSGTEAFF.